This passage covers 18 T cell receptor beta chains from one sample sequenced in a study of blood T cell repertoires in COVID-19. The table came from immunoSEQ multiplex PCR; TCRdb's copy has only in-frame clones and leaves some out. The sample yields 95,000 to 110,000 clones, 89% seen once. Sequencing was done on a sample of peripheral blood. The receptors were gathered from a woman aged 55-70 years with acute or convalescent COVID-19.

The V gene is TRBV11-3, the J gene TRBJ2-1; TRBD2 is a possible D gene (6 bases). V lost 5 bases and J 5 bases, leaving 16 bases between the germline ends. The CDR3 is 15 amino acids. CDR1 and CDR2 from the germline V gene are SGHNT and YENEEA. The CDR3 sequence is CASSDSGRSHNEQFF. In DNA form, the CDR3 reads TGTGCCAGCAGCGATTCAGGGAGGTCCCACAATGAGCAGTTCTTC.

The rearrangement links TRBV4-2 to TRBJ2-1, with TRBD2 identical over 10 bases. The CDR3 spans 17 residues. The J segment lost 4 bases and the V segment lost 1 base, leaving 7 bases of the junction unmatched. The germline V gene has CDR1 LGHNA and CDR2 YNFKEQ. The CDR3: CASSQGWTSGGYNEQFF. The CDR3 coding sequence is TGTGCCAGCAGCCAAGGGTGGACTAGCGGCGGATACAATGAGCAGTTCTTC.

The rearrangement uses TRBV27 and TRBJ1-2, with D maybe TRBD1 (6 bases). CDR3 length equals 14 residues. The V end was cut by 3 bases, the J end by 4 bases, with 12 bases between. CDR1 is MNHEY, CDR2 SMNVEV, per germline (reference sequence). The CDR3 region is CASSFGGAGYGYTF. The CDR3 DNA reads as TGTGCCAGCAGTTTCGGGGGGGCCGGCTATGGCTACACCTTC.

This chain links TRBV30 with TRBJ2-6, with a weak D call TRBD1 (6 bases). Germline V gives CDR1 GTSNPN, CDR2 SVGIG (reference sequence). The CDR3 has 12 residues. Between the trimmed V and J ends, which lost 3 bases and 11 bases, there was a span of 11 bases. Written as DNA, the CDR3 is TGTGCCTGGAGAGCCCGACAGGACGTCCTGACTTTC. Protein sequence: CAWRARQDVLTF.

CDR3 DNA sequence: TGTGCCAGTAGTATTGCCAGGGGCCGTTTGGAGACCCAGTACTTC. It specifies CASSIARGRLETQYF. This chain connects TRBV19 to TRBJ2-5, with D tentatively TRBD1 (6 bases). This CDR3 has 15 residues. Germline V gene lookup returns CDR1 LNHDA and CDR2 SQIVND (reference sequence). Deletions cut 3 bases from V and 5 bases from J, with 16 bases between.

V usage is TRBV28 and J usage is TRBJ1-3; a weak D match, TRBD1 (5 bases). Deletions cut 2 bases from V and 0 bases from J, with 11 bases between. The germline V gene has CDR1 MDHEN and CDR2 SYDVKM. This CDR3 has 16 amino acids. Here the CDR3 reads CASSLRGSRSGNTIYF. CDR3 nucleotide sequence: TGTGCCAGCAGTTTACGGGGGAGCCGCTCTGGAAACACCATATATTTT.

The V gene is TRBV10-3, the J gene TRBJ2-1; 8 bases agree with TRBD2. The trim removed 6 bases at V and 3 bases at J, leaving 4 bases unmatched. The CDR3 loop spans 14 amino acids. CDR1 is ENHRY and CDR2 is SYGVKD in the germline V gene. The CDR3 DNA reads as TGTGCCATCAGGGCGGGAGGAGGCTACAATGAGCAGTTCTTC. As protein: CAIRAGGGYNEQFF.

The chain is built from TRBV25-1 and TRBJ1-1; tentative D call: TRBD1 (5 bases). V was trimmed by 6 bases and J by 1 base, leaving 9 bases between them. The germline V gene encodes CDR1 MGHDK and CDR2 SYGVNS. The CDR3 is made up of 13 amino acids. Here the CDR3 reads CASSSTGNTEAFF. The CDR3 DNA reads as TGTGCCAGCAGCTCAACAGGGAACACTGAAGCTTTCTTT.

This sequence joins TRBV6-5 and TRBJ1-6, with 9 nucleotides matching TRBD1. V shed 6 bases, J shed 5 bases, and the junction held 5 bases outside the gene matches. The CDR3 is 15 amino acids. Germline-derived CDR1 and CDR2 are MNHEY and SVGAGI. The chain's CDR3 is CASSVGTGHNSPLHF. CDR3 coding DNA: TGTGCCAGCAGCGTCGGGACAGGGCATAATTCACCCCTCCACTTT.

The chain recombines TRBV2 with TRBJ2-1; D perhaps matches TRBD2 (6 bases). The ends were cut back, 10 bases at V and 5 bases at J, with 9 bases in the middle. This CDR3 has 11 amino acids. Germline-derived CDR1 and CDR2 are SNHLY and FYNNEI. The CDR3 is CANSGNNEQFF. The CDR3 DNA reads as TGTGCCAATAGCGGCAACAATGAGCAGTTCTTC.

The rearrangement uses TRBV12-3 or TRBV12-4 and TRBJ2-2, with unresolved D. Trimming pared 6 bases from V and 8 bases from J, leaving 7 bases between. The CDR3 has 11 residues. CDR3 DNA sequence: TGTGCCAGCAGCCGCGGTGGGGAGCTGTTTTTT. This gives the protein CASSRGGELFF.

Here the CDR3 DNA reads TGTGCCAGTAGTATTACAGGGCCGTCTGGAAACACCATATATTTT. Translation: CASSITGPSGNTIYF. The chain joins TRBV19 to TRBJ1-3; weak D call: TRBD1 (6 bases). Germline values: CDR1 LNHDA, CDR2 SQIVND (reference sequence). V dropped 3 bases and J dropped 1 base, with 10 bases sitting between them. The CDR3 extends over 15 amino acids.

The chain is built from TRBV9 and TRBJ1-1, with D possibly being TRBD1 (5 bases). This CDR3 has 15 amino acids. Germline V gene lookup returns CDR1 SGDLS and CDR2 YYNGEE. Trimming pared 3 bases from V and 0 bases from J, leaving 12 bases between. CDR3 sequence (DNA): TGTGCCAGCAGCGCAGGGCCAGGGTTGAACACTGAAGCTTTCTTT. It encodes CASSAGPGLNTEAFF. Full variable domain (missing parts from reference TRBV9 and TRBJ1-1): DSGVTQTPKHLITATGQRVTLRCSPRSGDLSVYWYQQSLDQGLQFLIQYYNGEERAKGNILERFSAQQFPDLHSELNLSSLELGDSALYFCASSAGPGLNTEAFFGQGTRLTVV.

The gene calls are TRBV7-2 and TRBJ1-2; possibly TRBD1 for D (5 bases). Germline-derived CDR1 and CDR2 are SGHTA and FQGNSA. V lost 6 bases and J 5 bases, leaving 13 bases between the germline ends. The CDR3 sequence is 13 residues long. Here the CDR3 reads CASSLGGHYGYTF. Written as DNA, the CDR3 is TGTGCCAGCAGTTTGGGTGGACATTATGGCTACACCTTC.

The gene calls are TRBV5-1 and TRBJ1-6, with 7 bases aligning to TRBD1. J lost 6 bases, V lost 4 bases, and 10 bases had no gene match. The CDR3 is 16 amino acids. Germline CDR1 is SGHRS and CDR2 is YFSETQ. CDR3 residues: CASSPGTALLNSPLHF. The CDR3 coding sequence is TGCGCCAGCAGCCCCGGGACAGCCCTACTTAATTCACCCCTCCACTTT.

The V gene is TRBV6-8, the J gene TRBJ1-5; 7 positions match TRBD1. The V gene's germline CDR1 is MNHGY and CDR2 SAAAGT. J gave up 2 bases and V 5 bases, and 27 bases lay outside the gene matches. The CDR3 spans 22 residues. This CDR3 is CASSLIERDRGQVDNGNQPQHF. The DNA for the CDR3 is TGTGCCAGCAGTCTCATAGAACGTGACCGAGGACAGGTGGATAATGGCAATCAGCCCCAGCATTTT.

The chain links TRBV5-1 to TRBJ2-6; 7 bases map to TRBD1. This CDR3 is built from 15 residues. Germline V gives CDR1 SGHRS, CDR2 YFSETQ. J lost 0 bases, V lost 4 bases, and 1 base had no gene match. CDR3: CASSTGDSGANVLTF. The CDR3 DNA is TGCGCCAGCAGCACAGGGGACTCTGGGGCCAACGTCCTGACTTTC.

The chain is built from TRBV18 and TRBJ1-3, with D tentatively TRBD1 (5 bases). Germline V CDR1 and CDR2: KGHSH, LQKENI. V lost 5 bases and J 0 bases, leaving 14 bases between the germline ends. The CDR3 contains 16 residues. CDR3 loop: CASSSLGEISGNTIYF. CDR3 bases: TGTGCCAGCTCATCCTTAGGGGAAATCTCTGGAAACACCATATATTTT.